Each of the 11 T cell receptor beta chains below was sequenced from the same sample in a study of cytomegalovirus exposure and HLA in healthy donors (dated by TCRdb to about 2017). The method was the immunoSEQ multiplex PCR assay. For the multiplex PCR, a mixture combining 60 forward primers for TCR Vbeta segments and 13 reverse primers for TCR Jbeta segments was used. This is the immuneACCESS table as TCRdb keeps it, with only in-frame sequences that have V and J called. A part of the clones is gone; compared with another copy, unresolved V genes explain less than half, and the rest is unexplained. This sample gives fewer than 150,000 clones in total; about 76% of them show up just once. Of the sample, approximately 4% falls within the top ten clones. The specimen sequenced was PBMCs. The origin of the receptors is a man younger than 35 in good health and CMV-seronegative.

The chain joins TRBV19 to TRBJ1-1; D may be TRBD1 (6 bases). Trimming cost V 3 bases and J 6 bases, with 17 bases left between them. Germline V gene lookup returns CDR1 LNHDA and CDR2 SQIVND (reference sequence). The CDR3 consists of 15 residues. The CDR3 region is CASSIAGAGAAEAFF. CDR3 in DNA: TGTGCCAGTAGTATTGCAGGGGCCGGGGCGGCTGAAGCTTTCTTT.

V is TRBV7-3 and J is TRBJ2-1, with 11 bases matching TRBD2. The CDR3 has 15 amino acids. Germline CDR1 reads SGHTA; CDR2 reads FQGTGA. V shed 4 bases, J shed 6 bases, and the junction held 5 bases outside the gene matches. In DNA, the CDR3 is TGTGCCAGCAGCTATACTAGCGGGGGATCCAATGAGCAGTTCTTC. Its protein is CASSYTSGGSNEQFF.

This clone was detected a few times. Within the sample, other DNA sequences also encode this same CDR3. The chain carries TRBV11-3 and TRBJ1-1; 7 nucleotides match TRBD1. Germline V gives CDR1 SGHNT, CDR2 YENEEA. The CDR3 is 14 residues long. Germline trimming cut 2 bases from V and 0 bases from J; bases unmatched to any gene: 0. The CDR3 DNA reads TGTGCCAGCAGCTTAACAGGGGTGAACACTGAAGCTTTCTTT. It yields the protein CASSLTGVNTEAFF.

With regard to this clone: The CDR3 carries no conserved terminal phenylalanine or tryptophan, so it likely arises from a read error. The chain joins TRBV5-6 to TRBJ2-2; possibly TRBD1 for D (6 bases). Germline CDR1 is SGHDT and CDR2 is YYEEEE. The V end lost 5 bases, the J end lost 3 bases, and 17 bases lay between the germline ends. This CDR3 has 16 amino acids. CDR3 loop: CASRQTGARDTGELFV. The CDR3 DNA sequence: TGTGCCAGCAGACAGACAGGTGCGAGGGACACCGGGGAGCTGTTTGTT.

V is TRBV11-3 and J is TRBJ1-4; TRBD1 might be the D (6 bases). Germline CDR1 reads SGHNT; CDR2 reads YENEEA. V lost 0 bases to trimming and J lost 2 bases, with 7 bases between them. The CDR3 consists of 15 residues. CDR3 coding DNA: TGTGCCAGCAGCTTAGAGGGGGCGACTAATGAAAAACTGTTTTTT. It codes for CASSLEGATNEKLFF. Supplemented by reference TRBV11-3 and TRBJ1-4, the full variable domain reads EAGVVQSPRYKIIEKKQPVAFWCNPISGHNTLYWYLQNLGQGPELLIRYENEEAVDDSQLPKDRFSAERLKGVDSTLKIQPAELGDSAVYLCASSLEGATNEKLFFGSGTQLSVL.

V usage is TRBV30 and J usage is TRBJ2-1; 8 bases match TRBD2. J was trimmed by 10 bases and V by 4 bases; bases with no gene match: 18. Per the germline V gene, CDR1 is GTSNPN and CDR2 is SVGIG (reference sequence). The length of the CDR3 is 16 residues. CDR3 nucleotide sequence: TGTGCCTGGAAGCCTATCACGGGAGGGCTGGGAGGGGAGCAGTTCTTC. Translating it yields CAWKPITGGLGGEQFF.

The chain recombines TRBV5-1 with TRBJ1-3; 8 bases are a match to TRBD1. CDR3 length equals 15 residues. Germline CDR1 reads SGHRS; CDR2 reads YFSETQ. After removal of 7 bases from V and 1 base from J, the junction contained 7 bases not matched to a gene. The CDR3 DNA follows: TGCGCCAGCGCCCGGGACAGGCCGTCTGGAAACACCATATATTTT. It encodes CASARDRPSGNTIYF.

The rearrangement uses TRBV7-2 and TRBJ1-6, with unresolved D. This CDR3 is 12 amino acids long. Deletions cut 4 bases from V and 13 bases from J, with 11 bases between. Germline values: CDR1 SGHTA, CDR2 FQGNSA. The CDR3 DNA follows: TGTGCCAGCAGCTCTACGGTGGTGCCCCTCCACTTT. This encodes CASSSTVVPLHF.

The chain couples TRBV4-1 to TRBJ2-2; possibly TRBD1 for D (6 bases). The V gene's germline CDR1 is MGHRA and CDR2 YSYEKL. V was shortened by 4 bases and J by 0 bases, with 24 bases between the two germline ends. The CDR3 extends over 20 amino acids. CDR3 in amino acids: CASSPRRTGRQKTNTGELFF. CDR3 bases: TGCGCCAGCAGCCCGAGGAGAACAGGGCGCCAGAAAACGAACACCGGGGAGCTGTTTTTT.

This chain uses TRBV2 with TRBJ2-1; D is unresolved. CDR3 size: 15 residues. V lost 1 base and J 3 bases, leaving 10 bases between the germline ends. In germline, CDR1 is SNHLY, CDR2 FYNNEI. The CDR3 nucleotides are TGTGCCAGCAGTGAAGGTGGCGGCAACTACAATGAGCAGTTCTTC. Its protein is CASSEGGGNYNEQFF.

V usage is TRBV28 and J usage is TRBJ2-7; the match to TRBD2 covers 12 bases. The V gene's germline CDR1 is MDHEN and CDR2 SYDVKM. The CDR3 has 16 amino acids. The trim removed 5 bases at V and 5 bases at J, leaving 10 bases unmatched. The CDR3 loop reads CASSPPSGRAIHEQYF. The DNA of the CDR3 is TGTGCCAGCAGTCCTCCTAGCGGGAGGGCAATCCACGAGCAGTACTTC.